Listed below are T cell receptor beta chains from one sample, sequenced in a study of blood T cell repertoires in COVID-19. Libraries were prepared by immunoSEQ multiplex PCR; TCRdb keeps only in-frame clonotypes and omits some of them. The sample shows approximately 97,000 clones, roughly 80% of them seen only once. The specimen was peripheral blood. The receptors stem from a man in his fifties or sixties with active or convalescent COVID-19. The CDR3 runs from the conserved cysteine through the conserved F or W. D genes are given only for firm matches. Expanded clones are given a class, and other clones once, few, many or no size at all.

>TRBJ2-1|-|TRBV27|-
TGTGCCACTACAAATCAGGGGTTGTACAATGAGCAGTTCTTC
CATTNQGLYNEQFF
>TRBJ1-5|few|TRBV18|TRBD1
TGTGCCAGCTCACCACCGGGACAGGGAATGAGGAATCAGCCCCAGCATTTT
CASSPPGQGMRNQPQHF
>TRBJ2-3|once|TRBV28|TRBD2
TGTGCCAGCAGTTTGAGCGGGGGCACAGATACGCAGTATTTT
CASSLSGGTDTQYF
>TRBJ2-3|few|TRBV27|-
TGTGCCAGCAGGAAGCGTCTAGCGTTCGCAGATACGCAGTATTTT
CASRKRLAFADTQYF
>TRBJ2-1|-|TRBV2|TRBD2
TGTGCCAGCAGTAAGCGACTAGCGGGAGTAGGATCTGTCTCCTACAATGAGCAGTTCTTC
CASSKRLAGVGSVSYNEQFF
>TRBJ2-3|once|TRBV24-1|-
TGTGCCACCAGTGACCCCGGGCAAAGAGGGAACACAGATACGCAGTATTTT
CATSDPGQRGNTDTQYF
>TRBJ2-7|-|TRBV18|-
TGTGCCAGCTCACCATTGGCGGGGGCGATGGCCACCTACGAGCAGTACTTC
CASSPLAGAMATYEQYF
>TRBJ2-2|-|TRBV27|-
TGTGCCAGCAAGATTTGGGGGGCCGGGGAGCTGTTTTTT
CASKIWGAGELFF
>TRBJ2-7|-|TRBV4-1|-
TGCGCCAGCAGCCAGGTCGGTGACTACGAGCAGTACTTC
CASSQVGDYEQYF
>TRBJ2-5|-|TRBV10-3|TRBD2
TGTGCCATCAGTGGAGGGGAGGGAGAGACCCAGTACTTC
CAISGGEGETQYF
>TRBJ2-3|-|TRBV19|TRBD1
TGTGCCAGTAGTATAGGGACAGGGTTGACAGATACGCAGTATTTT
CASSIGTGLTDTQYF
>TRBJ1-6|-|TRBV7-2|TRBD1
TGTGCCAGCAGCTTAATGCCCCAGGGGGATTCACCCCTCCACTTT
CASSLMPQGDSPLHF
>TRBJ1-2|-|TRBV10-2|-
TGCGCCAGCAGTTCTACCTCAGGACTTAACTATGGCTACACCTTC
CASSSTSGLNYGYTF
>TRBJ1-3|few|TRBV2|-
TGTGCCAGCAGTGAATCGGGAGCTGGAAACACCATATATTTT
CASSESGAGNTIYF
>TRBJ2-1|-|TRBV5-4|-
TGTGCCAGCAGCTTGCTCTGGGGCAACAATGAGCAGTTCTTC
CASSLLWGNNEQFF